This is a list of T cell receptor beta chains from one sample in a study of response to subunit inactivated influenza vaccine. One entry per CDR3 protein, called by TCRdb with MiXCR from the RT-PCR reads. The profile covers roughly 170,000 distinct CDR3 sequences, with around 8.8% appearing a single time and 11% taken by the ten largest. Sequenced here: non-naive T cells sorted from PBMCs, sampled on the day of vaccination. These receptors came from a man aged 45 to 65 who received an inactivated influenza vaccine. The CDR3 runs from the conserved cysteine through the conserved F or W. Fields, in order: CDR3 length, D gene, J gene, clone size, V gene, CDR3 protein, CDR3 DNA. D genes are given only for firm matches. A clone size is listed for some rows: how often the clone was seen (once, few, many), or a class if it is expanded.

>16|TRBD1|TRBJ1-2|many|TRBV7-2
CASSYSKGGLRGGYTF
TGTGCCAGCAGCTATTCCAAAGGGGGCCTAAGGGGGGGCTACACCTTC
>14|TRBD1|TRBJ1-4|NA|TRBV3-1
CASSPTGLNEKLFF
TGTGCCAGCAGCCCGACAGGGCTTAATGAAAAACTGTTTTTT
>13|TRBD1|TRBJ1-4|NA|TRBV30
CAWGQGAREKLFF
TGTGCCTGGGGACAGGGGGCGCGTGAAAAACTGTTTTTT
>16|TRBD1|TRBJ2-1|NA|TRBV4-2
CASSQDRGTGGSEQFF
TGTGCCAGCAGCCAAGATAGAGGGACAGGGGGCAGTGAGCAGTTCTTC
>12|NA|TRBJ2-1|few|TRBV28
CASSGEANEQFF
TGTGCCAGCAGTGGGGAGGCGAATGAGCAGTTCTTC
>14|NA|TRBJ2-1|NA|TRBV7-2
CASNGGGGYNEQFF
TGTGCCAGCAACGGGGGAGGGGGCTACAATGAGCAGTTCTTC
>13|NA|TRBJ2-3|NA|TRBV6-5
CASSSPSIDTQYF
TGTGCCAGCAGTTCGCCAAGCATAGATACGCAGTATTTT
>15|NA|TRBJ2-2|NA|TRBV11-1
CTSSLGLEGTGELFF
TGTACCAGCAGCTTAGGGCTGGAGGGTACCGGGGAGCTGTTTTTT
>14|NA|TRBJ1-1|many|TRBV5-6
CASSLGQGVTEAFF
TGTGCCAGCAGCTTGGGGCAGGGAGTCACTGAAGCTTTCTTT
>13|TRBD2|TRBJ2-7|NA|TRBV20-1
CSWGGNLTYEQYF
TGCAGCTGGGGGGGAAACCTAACCTACGAGCAGTACTTC
>11|NA|TRBJ2-1|many|TRBV29-1
CSVEGYNEQFF
TGCAGCGTTGAAGGCTACAATGAGCAGTTCTTC
>13|TRBD1|TRBJ2-7|few|TRBV11-2
CASSYNRGYEQYF
TGTGCCAGCAGCTATAACAGGGGTTACGAGCAGTACTTC
>16|NA|TRBJ2-3|few|TRBV6-1
CASRPVTGRFTDTQYF
TGTGCCAGCAGACCTGTGACCGGACGATTCACAGATACGCAGTATTTT
>14|NA|TRBJ2-5|NA|TRBV28
CASRTGRIQETQYF
TGTGCCAGCAGGACGGGACGGATTCAAGAGACCCAGTACTTC
>14|TRBD2|TRBJ2-7|NA|TRBV7-2
CASRRTSLSYEQYF
TGTGCCAGCCGTAGGACTAGCCTCTCCTACGAGCAGTACTTC